One sample yielded the 2 T cell receptor beta chains listed below, sequenced in a study of patients and donors after allogeneic stem cell transplantation. From the RT-PCR reads, TCRdb called clonotypes with MiXCR, one entry per CDR3 protein. The sample records around 90,000 distinct CDR3 sequences, 45% to 50% being singletons. The sample taken for sequencing was blood, either unsorted or a sorted T cell fraction (not recorded which). The receptors originated from a human donor who was either an allogeneic HSCT recipient or a stem cell or donor lymphocyte infusion donor (not recorded which). It is not recorded whose cells these are; they may come from a transplant donor.

The J gene is TRBJ1-1, the V gene TRBV7-6; TRBD1 matches at 7 bases. Germline V gene data show CDR1 as SGHVS and CDR2 as FNYEAQ. The CDR3 sequence is 16 residues long. J gave up 1 base and V 3 bases, and 8 bases lay outside the gene matches. CDR3 sequence: CASSLGVAGGNTEAFF. CDR3 nucleotide sequence: TGTGCCAGCAGCTTGGGGGTGGCAGGGGGGAACACTGAAGCTTTCTTT.

V gene TRBV28 combines with J gene TRBJ1-3; D is ambiguous. The CDR3 spans 12 residues. CDR1 is MDHEN, CDR2 SYDVKM, per germline. Trimming removed 3 bases at V and 2 bases at J, with 2 bases between. The CDR3 DNA is TGTGCCAGCAGTTTTACTGGAAACACCATATATTTT. Translated, it gives CASSFTGNTIYF.